This T cell receptor beta chain was observed in a study of radiation and T cells in renal cell carcinoma. CDR3 length: 15 residues. CDR1 and CDR2 (germline): MNHNS, SASEGT. V shed 7 bases and J shed 0 bases, with 15 bases lying between them. Sequenced by immunoSEQ multiplex PCR; TCRdb stores in-frame clones only, minus some. The sample has 150,000 or so clones; less than 90% are singletons. The sample's time point: baseline pretreatment blood. The treatment is: 15 Gy SBRT to primary tumor, nephrectomy 4 weeks later. The V gene is TRBV6-1, the J gene TRBJ2-5, with a possible D match to TRBD2 (6 bases). This TCR was sampled from a woman in her forties or fifties with renal cell carcinoma. This material consisted of blood, taken from a patient whose treatment included radiotherapy and nephrectomy. DNA of the CDR3: TGTGCCAGCACTGTGGCAAGCGGGTACCAAGAGACCCAGTACTTC. Amino acids: CASTVASGYQETQYF.